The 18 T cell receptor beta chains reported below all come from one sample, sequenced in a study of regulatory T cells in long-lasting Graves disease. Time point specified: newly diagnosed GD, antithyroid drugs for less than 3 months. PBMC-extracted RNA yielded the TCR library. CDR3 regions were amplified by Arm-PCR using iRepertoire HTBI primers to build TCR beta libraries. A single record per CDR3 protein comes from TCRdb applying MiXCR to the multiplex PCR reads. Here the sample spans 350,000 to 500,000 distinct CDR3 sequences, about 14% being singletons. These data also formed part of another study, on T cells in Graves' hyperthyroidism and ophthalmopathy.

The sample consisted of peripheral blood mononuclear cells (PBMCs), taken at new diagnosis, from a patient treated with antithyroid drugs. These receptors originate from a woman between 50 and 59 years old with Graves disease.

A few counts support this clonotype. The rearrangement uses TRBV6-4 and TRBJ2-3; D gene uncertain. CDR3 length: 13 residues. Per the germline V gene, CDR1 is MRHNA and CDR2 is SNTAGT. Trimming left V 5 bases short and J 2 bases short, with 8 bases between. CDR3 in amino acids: CASSYLSTDTQYF. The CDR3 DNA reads TGTGCCAGCAGTTACTTGTCCACAGATACGCAGTATTTT.

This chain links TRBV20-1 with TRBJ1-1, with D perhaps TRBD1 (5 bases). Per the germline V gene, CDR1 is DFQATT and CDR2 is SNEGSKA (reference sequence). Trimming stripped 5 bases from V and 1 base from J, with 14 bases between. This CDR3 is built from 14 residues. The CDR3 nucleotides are TGCAGTGCTTACAGACAGCCCGGGAACACTGAAGCTTTCTTT. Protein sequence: CSAYRQPGNTEAFF.

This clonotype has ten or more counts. This CDR3 is CASSEILRRDNANYGYTF. The CDR3 DNA is TGTGCCAGCAGTGAGATCTTGAGGCGGGACAACGCTAACTATGGCTACACCTTC. V usage is TRBV6-1 and J usage is TRBJ1-2, with D maybe TRBD1 (6 bases). Per the germline V gene, CDR1 is MNHNS and CDR2 is SASEGT. V was pared by 3 bases and J by 0 bases, with 20 bases between. The CDR3 totals 18 residues.

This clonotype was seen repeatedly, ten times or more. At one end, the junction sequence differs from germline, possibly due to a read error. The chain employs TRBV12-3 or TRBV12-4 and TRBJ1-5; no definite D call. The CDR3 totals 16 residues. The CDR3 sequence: CASSLAHGSLGQPQHF. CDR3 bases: TGTGCCAGCAGTTTAGCGCATGGCAGCCTCGGGCAGCCCCAGCATTTC.

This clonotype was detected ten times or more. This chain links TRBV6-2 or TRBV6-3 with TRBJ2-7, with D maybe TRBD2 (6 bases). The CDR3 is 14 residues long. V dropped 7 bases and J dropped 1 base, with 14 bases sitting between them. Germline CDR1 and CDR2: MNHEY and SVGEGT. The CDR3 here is CASNPGGGSYEQYF. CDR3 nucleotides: TGTGCCAGCAACCCCGGGGGAGGTTCCTACGAGCAGTACTTC.

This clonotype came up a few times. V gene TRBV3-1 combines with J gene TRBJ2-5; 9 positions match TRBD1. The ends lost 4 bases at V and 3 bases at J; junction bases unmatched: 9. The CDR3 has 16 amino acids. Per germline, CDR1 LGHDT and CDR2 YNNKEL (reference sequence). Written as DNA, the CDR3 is TGTGCCAGCAGCCGGCACCCTGGGACAGGGAAAGAGACCCAGTACTTC. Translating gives CASSRHPGTGKETQYF.

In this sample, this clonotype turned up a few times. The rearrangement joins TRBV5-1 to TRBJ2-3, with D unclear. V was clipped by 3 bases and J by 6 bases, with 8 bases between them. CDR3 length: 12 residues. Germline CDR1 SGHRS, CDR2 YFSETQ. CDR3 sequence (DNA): TGCGCCAGCAGCTCTAGGGTGGATACGCAGTATTTT. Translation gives CASSSRVDTQYF.

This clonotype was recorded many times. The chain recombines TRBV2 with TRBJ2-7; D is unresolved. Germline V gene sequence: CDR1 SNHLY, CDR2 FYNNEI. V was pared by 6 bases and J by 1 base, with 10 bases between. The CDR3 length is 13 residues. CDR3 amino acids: CASSSSKSYEQYF. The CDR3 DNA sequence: TGTGCCAGCAGCTCCAGCAAATCCTACGAGCAGTACTTC.

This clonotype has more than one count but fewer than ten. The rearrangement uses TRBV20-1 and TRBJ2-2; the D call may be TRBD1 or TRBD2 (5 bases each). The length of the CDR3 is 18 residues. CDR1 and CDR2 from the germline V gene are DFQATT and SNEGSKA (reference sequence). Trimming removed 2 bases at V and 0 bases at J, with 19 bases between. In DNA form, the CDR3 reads TGCAGTGCTAGACGGGGCTCAGTAGGGAACCCGAACACCGGGGAGCTGTTTTTT. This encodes CSARRGSVGNPNTGELFF.

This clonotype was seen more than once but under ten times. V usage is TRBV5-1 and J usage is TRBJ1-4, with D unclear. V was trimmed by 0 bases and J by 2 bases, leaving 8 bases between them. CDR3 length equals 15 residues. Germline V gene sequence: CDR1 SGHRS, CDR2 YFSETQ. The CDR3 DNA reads TGCGCCAGCAGCTTGGGAGTCAGGACTAATGAAAAACTGTTTTTT. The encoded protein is CASSLGVRTNEKLFF.

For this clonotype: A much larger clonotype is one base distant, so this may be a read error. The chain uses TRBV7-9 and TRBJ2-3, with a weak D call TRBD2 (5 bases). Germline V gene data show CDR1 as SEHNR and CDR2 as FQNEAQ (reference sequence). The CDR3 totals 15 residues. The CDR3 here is CASEVGESSTDTQCF. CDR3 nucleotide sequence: TGTGCCAGCGAGGTCGGAGAATCTAGCACAGATACGCAGTGTTTT.

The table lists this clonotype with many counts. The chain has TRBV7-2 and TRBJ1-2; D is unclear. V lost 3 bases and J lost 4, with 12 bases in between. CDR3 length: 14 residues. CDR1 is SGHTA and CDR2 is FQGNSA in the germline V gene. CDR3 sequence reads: CASSFTVSAYGYTF. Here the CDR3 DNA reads TGTGCCAGCAGCTTTACAGTATCGGCCTATGGCTACACCTTC. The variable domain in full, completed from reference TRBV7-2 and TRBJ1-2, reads GAGVSQSPSNKVTEKGKDVELRCDPISGHTALYWYRQSLGQGLEFLIYFQGNSAPDKSGLPSDRFSAERTGGSVSTLTIQRTQQEDSAVYLCASSFTVSAYGYTFGSGTRLTVV.

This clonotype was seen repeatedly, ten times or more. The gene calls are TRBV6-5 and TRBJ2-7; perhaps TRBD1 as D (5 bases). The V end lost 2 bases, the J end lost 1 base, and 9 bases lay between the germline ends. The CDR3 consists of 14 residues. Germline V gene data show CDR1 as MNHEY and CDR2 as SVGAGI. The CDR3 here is CASSYADSSYEQYF. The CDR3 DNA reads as TGTGCCAGCAGTTACGCCGACAGTTCCTACGAGCAGTACTTC.

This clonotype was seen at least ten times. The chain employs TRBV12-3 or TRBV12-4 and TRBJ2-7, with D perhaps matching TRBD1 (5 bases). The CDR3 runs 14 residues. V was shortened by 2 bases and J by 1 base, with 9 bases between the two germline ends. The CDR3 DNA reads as TGTGCCAGCAGTTTACGGCAGGGTTCCTACGAGCAGTACTTC. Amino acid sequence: CASSLRQGSYEQYF.

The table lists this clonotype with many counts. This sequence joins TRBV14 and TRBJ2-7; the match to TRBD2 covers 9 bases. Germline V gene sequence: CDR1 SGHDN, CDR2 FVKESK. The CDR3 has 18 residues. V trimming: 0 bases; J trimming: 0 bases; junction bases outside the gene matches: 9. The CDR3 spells CASSQDWASGDLSYEQYF. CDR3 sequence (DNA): TGTGCCAGCAGCCAAGATTGGGCTAGCGGGGACCTCTCCTACGAGCAGTACTTC.

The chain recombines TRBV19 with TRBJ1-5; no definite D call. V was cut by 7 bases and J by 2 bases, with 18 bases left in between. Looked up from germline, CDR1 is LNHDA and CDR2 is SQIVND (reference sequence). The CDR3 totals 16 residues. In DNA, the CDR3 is TGTGCCAGTACCATTACAGAGGGCGCGGGCAATCAGCCCCAGCATTTT. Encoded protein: CASTITEGAGNQPQHF.

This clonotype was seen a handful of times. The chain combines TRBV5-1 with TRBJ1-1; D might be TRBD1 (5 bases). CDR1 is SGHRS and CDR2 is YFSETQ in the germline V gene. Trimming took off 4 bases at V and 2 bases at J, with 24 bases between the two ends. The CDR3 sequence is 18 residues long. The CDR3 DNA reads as TGCGCCAGCAGCATGAATGTCGGGGCCGTATCGATAAACACTGAAGCTTTCTTT. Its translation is CASSMNVGAVSINTEAFF.

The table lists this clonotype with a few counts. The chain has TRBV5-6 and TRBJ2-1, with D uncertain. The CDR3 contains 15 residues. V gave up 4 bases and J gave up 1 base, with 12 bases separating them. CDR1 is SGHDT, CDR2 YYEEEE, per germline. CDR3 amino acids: CASSPTVISYNEQFF. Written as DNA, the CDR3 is TGTGCCAGCAGCCCGACGGTAATATCCTACAATGAGCAGTTCTTC.